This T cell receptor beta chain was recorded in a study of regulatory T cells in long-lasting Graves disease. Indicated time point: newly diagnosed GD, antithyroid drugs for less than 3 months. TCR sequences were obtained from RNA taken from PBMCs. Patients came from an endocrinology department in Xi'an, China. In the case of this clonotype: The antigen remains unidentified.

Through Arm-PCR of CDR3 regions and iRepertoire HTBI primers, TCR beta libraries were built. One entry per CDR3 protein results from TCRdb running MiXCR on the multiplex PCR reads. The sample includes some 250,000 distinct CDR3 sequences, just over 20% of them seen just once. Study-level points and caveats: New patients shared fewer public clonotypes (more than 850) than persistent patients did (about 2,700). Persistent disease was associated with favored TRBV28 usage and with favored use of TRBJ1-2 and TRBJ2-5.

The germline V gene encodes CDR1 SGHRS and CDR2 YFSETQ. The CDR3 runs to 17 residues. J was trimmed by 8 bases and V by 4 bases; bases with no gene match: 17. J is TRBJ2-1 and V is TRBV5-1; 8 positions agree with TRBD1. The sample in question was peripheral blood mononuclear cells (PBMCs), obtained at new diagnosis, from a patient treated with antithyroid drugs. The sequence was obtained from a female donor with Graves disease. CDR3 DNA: TGCGCCAGCAGCCTGGGGGTCGGGCAGGGGGCGAGGGATGAGCAGTTCTTC. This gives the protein CASSLGVGQGARDEQFF.